This T cell receptor beta chain was identified during a study of cytomegalovirus exposure and HLA in healthy donors. Study-level findings and limits: CMV antigen specificity was confirmed in vitro for a few CMV-associated chains.

With regard to this clone: Its target is not known.

TCRdb's copy holds only in-frame clones and misses some; the assay was immunoSEQ multiplex PCR. The sample lists 150,000 to 200,000 clones; around 86% were seen once. This clonotype was sampled from a woman between 18 and 30 years old in good health and CMV-seronegative. Source material: PBMCs.

The CDR3 reads CASSQDYRGQGSYEQYF. In nucleotides, the CDR3 is TGTGCCAGCAGCCAAGATTACAGGGGGCAGGGCTCCTACGAGCAGTACTTC. The chain combines TRBV4-2 with TRBJ2-7, with 9 bases matching TRBD1. Trimming took 0 bases from V and 0 from J; bases not matched to a gene: 6. Germline assignment: CDR1 LGHNA and CDR2 YNFKEQ. The CDR3 totals 17 residues.